This T cell receptor beta chain derives from a study of blood T cell repertoires in COVID-19. Across the whole study: Samples came from the United States, Italy and Spain, spanning acute and convalescent COVID-19. T cells, B-cell-depleted T cells, or PBMCs supplied cDNA or gDNA.

V was clipped by 3 bases and J by 3 bases, with 15 bases between them. Germline V gene sequence: CDR1 MDHEN, CDR2 SYDVKM. The CDR3 contains 15 residues. Original handling: Nucleated cell number was recorded as an estimate derived from reference gene primer amplification. Clones were sequenced by immunoSEQ multiplex PCR, and TCRdb holds only the in-frame ones, with some missing. V, J and clone size derive from that table, while D and trimming were established from the DNA sequence. The sample has about 73,000 clones; about 86% are singletons. V and J are TRBV28 and TRBJ2-7, with unresolved D. This TCR derives from a human donor in a cohort sampled during active COVID-19. The sequencing sample was made of peripheral blood. DNA for the CDR3: TGTGCCAGCAGTTTTGCGTCAAGCTTTAACTACGAGCAGTACTTC. This gives the protein CASSFASSFNYEQYF.